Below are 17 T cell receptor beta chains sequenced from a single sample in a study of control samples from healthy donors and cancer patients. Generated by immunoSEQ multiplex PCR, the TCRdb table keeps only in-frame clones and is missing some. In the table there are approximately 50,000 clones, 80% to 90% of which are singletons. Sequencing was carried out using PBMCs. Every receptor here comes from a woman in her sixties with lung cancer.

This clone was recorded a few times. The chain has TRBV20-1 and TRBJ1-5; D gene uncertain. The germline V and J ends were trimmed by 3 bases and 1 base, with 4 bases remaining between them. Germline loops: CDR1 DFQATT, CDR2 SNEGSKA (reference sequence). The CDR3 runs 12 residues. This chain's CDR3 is CSASRSNQPQHF. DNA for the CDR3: TGCAGTGCTAGTCGCAGCAATCAGCCCCAGCATTTT.

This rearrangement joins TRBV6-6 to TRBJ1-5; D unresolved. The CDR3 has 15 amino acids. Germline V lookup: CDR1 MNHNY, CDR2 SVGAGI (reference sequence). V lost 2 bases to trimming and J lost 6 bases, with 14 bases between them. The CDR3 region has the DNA TGTGCCAGCAGTTACGGCAGGTACGCTAGTCAGCCCCAGCATTTT. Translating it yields CASSYGRYASQPQHF.

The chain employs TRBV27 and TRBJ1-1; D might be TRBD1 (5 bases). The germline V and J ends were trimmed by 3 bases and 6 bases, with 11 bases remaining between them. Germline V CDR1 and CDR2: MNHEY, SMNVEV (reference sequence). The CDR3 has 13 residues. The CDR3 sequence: CASSFVGGPEAFF. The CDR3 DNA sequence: TGTGCCAGCAGTTTTGTCGGGGGACCTGAAGCTTTCTTT.

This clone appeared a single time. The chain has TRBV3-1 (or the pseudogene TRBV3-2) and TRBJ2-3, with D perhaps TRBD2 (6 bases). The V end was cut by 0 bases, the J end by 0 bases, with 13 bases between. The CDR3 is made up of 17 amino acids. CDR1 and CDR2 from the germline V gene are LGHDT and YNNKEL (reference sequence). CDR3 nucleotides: TGTGCCAGCAGCCAAGATCCGGGACTGGGGAGCACAGATACGCAGTATTTT. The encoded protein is CASSQDPGLGSTDTQYF.

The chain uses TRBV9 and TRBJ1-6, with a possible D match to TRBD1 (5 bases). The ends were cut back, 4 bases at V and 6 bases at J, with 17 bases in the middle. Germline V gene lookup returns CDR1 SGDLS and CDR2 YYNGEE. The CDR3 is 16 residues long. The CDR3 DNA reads TGTGCCAGCAGCCCCCAGGTGTTGAGGGGTAATTCACCCCTCCACTTT. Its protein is CASSPQVLRGNSPLHF.

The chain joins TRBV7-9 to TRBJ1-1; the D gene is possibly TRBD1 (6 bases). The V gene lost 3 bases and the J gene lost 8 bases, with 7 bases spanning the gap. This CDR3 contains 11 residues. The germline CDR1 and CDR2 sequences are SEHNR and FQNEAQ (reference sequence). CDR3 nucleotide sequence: TGTGCCAGCAGCTTGGGACAAGAAGCTTTCTTT. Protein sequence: CASSLGQEAFF. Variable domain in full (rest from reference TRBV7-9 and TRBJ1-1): DTGVSQNPRHKITKRGQNVTFRCDPISEHNRLYWYRQTLGQGPEFLTYFQNEAQLEKSRLLSDRFSAERPKGSFSTLEIQRTEQGDSAMYLCASSLGQEAFFGQGTRLTVV.

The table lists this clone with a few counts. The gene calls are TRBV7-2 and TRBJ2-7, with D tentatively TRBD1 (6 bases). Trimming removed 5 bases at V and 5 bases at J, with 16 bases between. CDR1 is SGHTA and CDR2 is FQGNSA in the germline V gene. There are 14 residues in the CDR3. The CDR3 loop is CASSTSPDSHEQYF. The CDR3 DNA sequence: TGTGCCAGCAGCACATCCCCGGACAGCCACGAGCAGTACTTC.

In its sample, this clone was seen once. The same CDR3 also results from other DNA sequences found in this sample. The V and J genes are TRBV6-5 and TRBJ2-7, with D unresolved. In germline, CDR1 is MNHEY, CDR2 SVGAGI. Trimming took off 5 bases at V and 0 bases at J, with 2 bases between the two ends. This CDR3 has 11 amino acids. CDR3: CASSPSYEQYF. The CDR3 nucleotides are TGTGCCAGCAGTCCCTCCTACGAGCAGTACTTC.

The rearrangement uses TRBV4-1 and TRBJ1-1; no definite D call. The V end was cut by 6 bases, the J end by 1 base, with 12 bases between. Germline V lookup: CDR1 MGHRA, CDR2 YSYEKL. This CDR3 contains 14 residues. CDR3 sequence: CASRAPYRNTEAFF. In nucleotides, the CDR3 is TGCGCCAGCAGGGCCCCCTATCGGAACACTGAAGCTTTCTTT.

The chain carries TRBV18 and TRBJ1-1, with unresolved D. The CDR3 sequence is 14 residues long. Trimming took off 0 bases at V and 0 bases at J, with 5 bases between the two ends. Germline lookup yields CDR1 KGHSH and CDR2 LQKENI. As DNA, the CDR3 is TGTGCCAGCTCACCACCCTCGGTGAACACTGAAGCTTTCTTT. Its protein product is CASSPPSVNTEAFF.

The CDR3 sequence is CASTNSAGNTIYF. CDR3 sequence (DNA): TGTGCCAGCACCAACAGTGCTGGAAACACCATATATTTT. The chain employs TRBV6-5 and TRBJ1-3; D is uncertain. Germline V CDR1 and CDR2: MNHEY, SVGAGI. V was pared by 7 bases and J by 2 bases, with 9 bases between. The CDR3 length is 13 residues.

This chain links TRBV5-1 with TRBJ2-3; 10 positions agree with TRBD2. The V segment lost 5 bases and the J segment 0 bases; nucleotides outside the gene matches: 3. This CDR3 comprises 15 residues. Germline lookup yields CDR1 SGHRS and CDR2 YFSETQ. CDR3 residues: CASRGLASSTDTQYF. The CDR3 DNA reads TGCGCCAGCAGGGGACTAGCGAGTAGCACAGATACGCAGTATTTT.

The CDR3 coding sequence is TGCGCCAGCAGCTTGACAGAGAATAATGAAAAACTGTTTTTT. Translated, it gives CASSLTENNEKLFF. The chain uses TRBV5-1 and TRBJ1-4, with D unclear. V was clipped by 1 base and J by 4 bases, with 8 bases between them. Per the germline V gene, CDR1 is SGHRS and CDR2 is YFSETQ. CDR3 length equals 14 residues.

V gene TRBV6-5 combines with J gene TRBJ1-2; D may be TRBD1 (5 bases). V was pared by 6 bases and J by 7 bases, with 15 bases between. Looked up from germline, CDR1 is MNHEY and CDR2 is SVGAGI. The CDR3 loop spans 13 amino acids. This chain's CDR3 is CASSPGGAGGYTF. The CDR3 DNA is TGTGCCAGCAGCCCCGGTGGGGCTGGTGGCTACACCTTC.

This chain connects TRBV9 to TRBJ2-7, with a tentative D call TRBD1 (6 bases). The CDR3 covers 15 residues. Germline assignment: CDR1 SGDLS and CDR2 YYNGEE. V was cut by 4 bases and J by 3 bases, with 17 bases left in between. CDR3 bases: TGTGCCAGCAGCCCTGGGCAGGGGACCTACTACGAGCAGTACTTC. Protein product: CASSPGQGTYYEQYF.

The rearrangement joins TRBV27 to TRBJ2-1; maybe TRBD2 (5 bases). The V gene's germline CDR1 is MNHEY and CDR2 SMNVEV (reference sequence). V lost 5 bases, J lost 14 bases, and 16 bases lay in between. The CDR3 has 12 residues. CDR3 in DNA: TGTGCCAGCAGTATTAGGAGGCCTCGTAAGTTCTTC. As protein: CASSIRRPRKFF.

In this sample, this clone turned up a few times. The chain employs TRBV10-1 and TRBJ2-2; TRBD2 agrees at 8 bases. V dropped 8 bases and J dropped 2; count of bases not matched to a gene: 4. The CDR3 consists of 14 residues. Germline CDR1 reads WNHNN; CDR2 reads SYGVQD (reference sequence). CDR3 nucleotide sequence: TGCGCCAGCGCGGCGGGGGGCAACACCGGGGAGCTGTTTTTT. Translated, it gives CASAAGGNTGELFF.